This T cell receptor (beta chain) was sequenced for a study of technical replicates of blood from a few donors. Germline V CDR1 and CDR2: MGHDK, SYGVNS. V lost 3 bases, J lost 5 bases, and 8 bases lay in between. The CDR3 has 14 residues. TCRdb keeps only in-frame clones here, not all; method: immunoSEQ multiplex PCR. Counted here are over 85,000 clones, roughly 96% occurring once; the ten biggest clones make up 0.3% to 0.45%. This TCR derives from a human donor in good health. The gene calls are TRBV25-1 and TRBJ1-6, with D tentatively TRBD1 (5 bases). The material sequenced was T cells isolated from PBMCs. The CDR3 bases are TGTGCCAGCAGTGACAGACAGCATAATTCACCCCTCCACTTT. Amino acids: CASSDRQHNSPLHF.